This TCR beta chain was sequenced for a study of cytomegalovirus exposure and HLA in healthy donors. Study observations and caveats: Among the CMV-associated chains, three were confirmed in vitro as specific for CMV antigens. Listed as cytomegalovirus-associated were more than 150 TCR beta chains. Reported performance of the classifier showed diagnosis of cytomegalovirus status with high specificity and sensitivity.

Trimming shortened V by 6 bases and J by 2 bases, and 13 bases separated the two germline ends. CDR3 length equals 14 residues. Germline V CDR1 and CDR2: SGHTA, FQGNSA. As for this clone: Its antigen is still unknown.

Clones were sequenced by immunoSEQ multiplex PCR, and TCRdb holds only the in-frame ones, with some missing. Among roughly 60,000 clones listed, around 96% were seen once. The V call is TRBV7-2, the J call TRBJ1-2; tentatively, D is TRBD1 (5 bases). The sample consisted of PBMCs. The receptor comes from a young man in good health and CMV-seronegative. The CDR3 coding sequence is TGTGCCAGCAGGCCCGGACAACCGAACTATGGCTACACCTTC. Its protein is CASRPGQPNYGYTF. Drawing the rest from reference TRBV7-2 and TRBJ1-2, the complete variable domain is GAGVSQSPSNKVTEKGKDVELRCDPISGHTALYWYRQSLGQGLEFLIYFQGNSAPDKSGLPSDRFSAERTGGSVSTLTIQRTQQEDSAVYLCASRPGQPNYGYTFGSGTRLTVV.